The 17 T cell receptor beta chains reported below all come from one sample, sequenced in a study of regulatory T cells in long-lasting Graves disease. Time point in this sample: newly diagnosed GD, antithyroid drugs for less than 3 months. PBMC-extracted RNA yielded the TCR library. Through Arm-PCR of CDR3 regions and iRepertoire HTBI primers, TCR beta libraries were built. TCRdb reanalysed the multiplex PCR reads using MiXCR and keeps one entry per CDR3 protein. The repertoire includes 540,000 or so distinct CDR3 sequences, roughly 14% of them detected once, and roughly a tenth sits in the top ten. These data are also associated with another study on T cells in Graves' hyperthyroidism and ophthalmopathy.

The sample here was peripheral blood mononuclear cells (PBMCs), taken at new diagnosis, from a patient treated with antithyroid drugs. The receptors shown here come from a man younger than 40 with Graves disease.

CDR3 in amino acids: CASSVGSSGRDIHEQYF. CDR3 nucleotides: TGTGCCAGCAGCGTAGGGTCTAGCGGGAGGGACATCCACGAGCAGTACTTC. This rearrangement joins TRBV7-9 to TRBJ2-7, with TRBD2 identical over 12 bases. Looked up from germline, CDR1 is SEHNR and CDR2 is FQNEAQ (reference sequence). V was clipped by 5 bases and J by 5 bases; unmatched bases: 13. There are 17 residues in the CDR3.

The J gene is TRBJ2-7, the V gene TRBV7-2, with D possibly TRBD2 on 5 matching bases. CDR1 is SGHTA, CDR2 FQGNSA, per germline. Trimming cost V 1 base and J 3 bases, with 10 bases left between them. This CDR3 is 14 amino acids long. The CDR3 sequence: CASSLGPADYEQYF. Here the CDR3 DNA reads TGTGCCAGCAGCTTAGGCCCAGCGGACTACGAGCAGTACTTC. The whole variable domain, filled in from reference TRBV7-2 and TRBJ2-7, reads GAGVSQSPSNKVTEKGKDVELRCDPISGHTALYWYRQSLGQGLEFLIYFQGNSAPDKSGLPSDRFSAERTGGSVSTLTIQRTQQEDSAVYLCASSLGPADYEQYFGPGTRLTVT.

In its sample, this clonotype was seen a few times. The rearrangement uses TRBV19 and TRBJ2-2, with D possibly being TRBD1 (5 bases). Germline-derived CDR1 and CDR2 are LNHDA and SQIVND (reference sequence). CDR3 length: 12 residues. The CDR3 reads CAKMARGGELFF. CDR3 nucleotide sequence: TGTGCTAAAATGGCTAGGGGTGGGGAGCTGTTTTTT.

This clonotype was observed at least ten times. V usage is TRBV30 and J usage is TRBJ1-1, with a possible D match to TRBD1 (6 bases). In germline, CDR1 is GTSNPN, CDR2 SVGIG (reference sequence). The CDR3 spans 13 residues. Trimming took off 6 bases at V and 0 bases at J, with 11 bases between the two ends. CDR3 loop: CACWTDMNTEAFF. The CDR3 region has the DNA TGTGCCTGTTGGACAGACATGAACACTGAAGCTTTCTTT.

In this sample, this clonotype turned up many times. This rearrangement joins TRBV2 to TRBJ2-1; D not certain. The CDR3 contains 13 residues. From germline, CDR1 is SNHLY and CDR2 FYNNEI. V lost 5 bases and J lost 10, with 15 bases in between. CDR3 loop: CASSQDPVGEQFF. DNA for the CDR3: TGTGCCAGCAGTCAAGACCCGGTGGGGGAGCAGTTCTTC.

The gene calls are TRBV28 and TRBJ1-2; D is unclear. The CDR3 spans 12 residues. Germline lookup yields CDR1 MDHEN and CDR2 SYDVKM. Trimming pared 6 bases from V and 7 bases from J, leaving 12 bases between. The CDR3 region has the DNA TGTGCCAGCAGACCATCCTTCGGTGGCTACACCTTC. Translated, it gives CASRPSFGGYTF.

This clonotype was found a few times. The chain combines TRBV25-1 with TRBJ2-5; D may match TRBD1 or TRBD2 (5 bases each). This CDR3 is built from 12 residues. The germline V gene encodes CDR1 MGHDK and CDR2 SYGVNS. The germline V and J ends were trimmed by 8 bases and 5 bases, with 12 bases remaining between them. CDR3 DNA: TGTGCCAGCCTCGGGACGGCCGAGACCCAGTACTTC. Its protein product is CASLGTAETQYF.

Ten or more counts support this clonotype. The chain recombines TRBV2 with TRBJ2-3, with 8 bases that match TRBD2. Germline CDR1 and CDR2: SNHLY and FYNNEI. V gave up 7 bases and J gave up 4 bases; unmatched junction bases: 1. This CDR3 has 12 residues. CDR3 loop: CASKTSADTQYF. In DNA, the CDR3 is TGTGCCAGCAAGACTAGCGCAGATACGCAGTATTTT.

This clonotype has only one observation. This may be a read error, as it is one base from a much larger clone. The chain uses TRBV11-2 and TRBJ2-3, with a possible D match to TRBD1 (6 bases). The end of the DNA fits TRBJ2-1 better, so the J call may be wrong. The germline CDR1 and CDR2 sequences are SGHAT and FQNNGV. The CDR3 totals 13 residues. The CDR3 reads CASSATGPYEQFF. The DNA of the CDR3 is TGTGCCAGCAGCGCCACAGGGCCCTACGAGCAGTTCTTC.

Remarks on this clonotype: This may stem from a read error, because a much larger clone lies one nucleotide away. The chain couples TRBV11-2 to TRBJ2-1, with 11 bases lining up with TRBD2. The CDR3 runs 19 residues. From germline, CDR1 is SGHAT and CDR2 FQNNGV. The CDR3 DNA reads as TGTGCCAGCAGCTTTCGAACGTTTAGTAGCGGGAGGGCCTACAATGAGCAGCTCTTC. It translates to CASSFRTFSSGRAYNEQLF.

The gene calls are TRBV18 and TRBJ2-5; D perhaps matches TRBD2 (6 bases). CDR1 is KGHSH and CDR2 is LQKENI in the germline V gene. The V gene lost 8 bases and the J gene lost 2 bases, with 12 bases spanning the gap. The CDR3 is 13 amino acids. The CDR3 reads CASAKGGQETQYF. Written as DNA, the CDR3 is TGTGCCAGCGCGAAGGGAGGTCAAGAGACCCAGTACTTC.

This clonotype was seen at least ten times. Relative to the germline gene, one junction end is altered; a read error may explain this. The chain uses TRBV27 and TRBJ2-7, with 11 bases identical to TRBD2. The CDR3 contains 14 residues. The germline V gene encodes CDR1 MNHEY and CDR2 SMNVEV (reference sequence). Here the CDR3 reads CASSPGLADYEQYF. Here the CDR3 DNA reads TGCGCCAGCAGCCCGGGACTAGCGGATTACGAGCAGTACTTC.

Ten or more counts support this clonotype. The chain joins TRBV15 to TRBJ2-3; 10 bases match TRBD2. Germline V gene lookup returns CDR1 LNHNV and CDR2 YYDKDF (reference sequence). CDR3 length: 19 amino acids. The V segment lost 1 base and the J segment 0 bases; nucleotides outside the gene matches: 10. The DNA for the CDR3 is TGTGCCACCAGCAGAGTCCGTGCTAGCGGGAGATTGAGCACAGATACGCAGTATTTT. It encodes CATSRVRASGRLSTDTQYF.

This clonotype was seen at least ten times. This chain connects TRBV20-1 to TRBJ1-5; D unresolved. Germline-derived CDR1 and CDR2 are DFQATT and SNEGSKA (reference sequence). Trimming removed 0 bases at V and 7 bases at J, with 16 bases between. The CDR3 extends over 15 amino acids. This chain's CDR3 is CSARDQDLRQQPQHF. Written as DNA, the CDR3 is TGCAGTGCTAGAGATCAGGACCTCAGGCAGCAGCCCCAGCATTTT.

This clonotype was counted at least ten times. The chain recombines TRBV2 with TRBJ2-1; 11 bases are shared with TRBD2. J lost 3 bases, V lost 5 bases, and 3 bases had no gene match. Germline loops: CDR1 SNHLY, CDR2 FYNNEI. The CDR3 extends over 15 amino acids. CDR3 amino acids: CASSSGTSGYNEQFF. Written as DNA, the CDR3 is TGTGCCAGCAGTTCCGGGACTAGCGGCTACAATGAGCAGTTCTTC.

This clonotype was seen repeatedly, ten times or more. This chain joins TRBV5-1 and TRBJ2-1; D remains ambiguous. The CDR3 is made up of 15 amino acids. Looked up from germline, CDR1 is SGHRS and CDR2 is YFSETQ. Between the trimmed V and J ends, which lost 4 bases and 4 bases, there was a span of 15 bases. The CDR3: CASSGDPVGYNEQFF. The CDR3 DNA reads TGCGCCAGCAGCGGTGACCCGGTGGGGTACAATGAGCAGTTCTTC. Looking up the rest from reference TRBV5-1 and TRBJ2-1 gives the full variable domain: KAGVTQTPRYLIKTRGQQVTLSCSPISGHRSVSWYQQTPGQGLQFLFEYFSETQRNKGNFPGRFSGRQFSNSRSEMNVSTLELGDSALYLCASSGDPVGYNEQFFGPGTRLTVL.

This clonotype came up many times. This rearrangement joins TRBV20-1 to TRBJ1-1; D unclear. CDR3 length: 15 residues. Germline-derived CDR1 and CDR2 are DFQATT and SNEGSKA (reference sequence). Trimming took 2 bases from V and 0 from J, leaving 13 bases between them. CDR3 amino acids: CSARTVVLMNTEAFF. CDR3 sequence (DNA): TGCAGTGCTAGAACGGTGGTCCTCATGAACACTGAAGCTTTCTTT.